These T cell receptor beta chains were read from a single sample in a study of cytomegalovirus exposure and HLA in healthy donors. Some clones are missing from TCRdb's copy, which holds only in-frame ones; the method was immunoSEQ multiplex PCR. Here the sample spans under 90,000 clones, roughly 64% being singletons. Sequencing was performed on PBMCs. Receptor source: a man aged 40-55 years in good health and CMV-seropositive. Both conserved end residues are part of each CDR3.

TRBV2	TRBJ2-7	CASSDTSRLTYEQYF
TRBV2	TRBJ1-1	CASSDRRGSVTEAFF
TRBV12-5	TRBJ1-1	CASLPQGANTEAFF
TRBV6-4	TRBJ2-5	CASSELAGNQETQYF
TRBV7-9	TRBJ1-5	CATSDRDNSNQPQHF
TRBV27	TRBJ1-5	CASGIQGGSNQPQHF
TRBV27	TRBJ1-2	CASGDRDGDGYTF
TRBV2	TRBJ1-5	CASSGPGQRTNQPQHF
TRBV7-2	TRBJ1-1	CASSWRGAGTEAFF
TRBV28	TRBJ1-2	CASSGTGGNYGYTF
TRBV6-5	TRBJ2-7	CASSYGRGPPYEQYF
TRBV6-5	TRBJ1-5	CASSLTGVLGQPQHF
TRBV28	TRBJ2-7	CASSYQGFYEQYF
TRBV5-6	TRBJ2-7	CASSLTGSYEQYF
TRBV5-1	TRBJ2-5	CASRGQLQETQYF
TRBV11-3	TRBJ2-7	CASSLDRLAGVSYEQYF
TRBV28	TRBJ2-5	CASSLISGTSGNQETQYF
TRBV2	TRBJ2-5	CASSDQGALGETQYF
TRBV4-2	TRBJ2-6	CASSQGAGEGANVLTF
TRBV5-1	TRBJ1-2	CASSLGQGTVNYGYTF
TRBV2	TRBJ2-7	CASRRDYEQYF
TRBV10-1	TRBJ2-7	CASKVRAPWTGSYEQYF
TRBV11-1	TRBJ2-5	CASSLGMDRRSETQYF
TRBV29-1	TRBJ1-1	CSAGQGDTEAFF
TRBV6-5	TRBJ2-7	CASSYSDQGGAYEQYF
TRBV6-1	TRBJ1-1	CASSKTGPEAFF
TRBV2	TRBJ2-7	CASSLAGGQGYSYEQYF
TRBV7-2	TRBJ1-1	CASSPRQGDGTEAFF
TRBV5-1	TRBJ1-2	CASSEGLQGLYGYTF
TRBV6-5	TRBJ1-5	CASRPSGSPNQPQHF
TRBV27	TRBJ2-5	CASSPSDSIQETQYF
TRBV10-3	TRBJ2-6	CATSSRGQGSSGANVLTF
TRBV27	TRBJ2-2	CASSPLPNTGELFF
TRBV2	TRBJ2-1	CASTSLGDEQFF
TRBV28	TRBJ2-2	CASSSGGATGELFF
TRBV5-1	TRBJ2-7	CASSGLAGDEQYF
TRBV6-5	TRBJ2-7	CASSSGLYEQYF
TRBV28	TRBJ1-1	CASGEGFMNTEAFF
TRBV9	TRBJ1-6	CASSPTDSPLHF
TRBV5-4	TRBJ1-1	CASSLGQQVRNTEAFF
TRBV19	TRBJ1-2	CASSIIEADYNYGYTF
TRBV2	TRBJ2-5	CASSELGQGALETQYF
TRBV27	TRBJ1-2	CASSLPQEGAVTF
TRBV6-1	TRBJ1-5	CASSDQTGPGNQPQHF